This T cell receptor (beta chain) was recorded in a study of cytomegalovirus exposure and HLA in healthy donors. Study observations and caveats: Researchers had no immune exposure information except CMV serostatus available.

With 60 Vbeta and 13 Jbeta primers, the PCR was carried out. TCRdb's table, derived via immunoSEQ multiplex PCR, lists solely in-frame clones and lacks some. The sample lists under 300,000 clones, 75% to 90% seen once, with around 3.7% in the top ten. Turning to this clone: Its antigen is unknown.

The receptor's source is a man aged 35 to 55 in good health and CMV-seropositive. Sample: PBMCs.

CDR3 protein: CASSSQTELTGELFF. The CDR3 coding sequence is TGTGCCAGCAGTTCCCAGACAGAACTAACCGGGGAGCTGTTTTTT. The chain links TRBV28 to TRBJ2-2, with a possible D match to TRBD1 (5 bases). V lost 4 bases, J lost 5 bases, and 14 bases lay in between. CDR3 length: 15 amino acids. Germline CDR1 reads MDHEN; CDR2 reads SYDVKM.